These 3 T cell receptor beta chains were sequenced from one sample in a study of tumor-infiltrating lymphocytes in primary liver carcinoma (dated by TCRdb to about 2017). Data came from an Illumina HiSeq 2500. Using a constant-region primer and ProtoScript II reverse transcriptase, TCRbeta-specific cDNA was reverse-transcribed from around 500 ng total RNA. Construction of the TCRbeta libraries relied on three nested rounds of multiplex PCR, following a slightly modified ARM-PCR procedure. The first two PCR rounds used multiplex TRBV1-TRBV30 forward primers with a Cbeta reverse primer, each for around 10 cycles. The public reads were reanalyzed by TCRdb: fastp trimming at Q25, MiXCR alignment, in-frame beta chains only. CDR3 protein duplicates are merged, each entry listing the most common genes and DNA. The sample contains 310,000 or so distinct CDR3 sequences, around three fifths of them found a single time. The top ten hold approximately 15% of the sample.

Blood RNA was extracted from unsorted whole blood with TRIzol reagent; germline DNA came from the DNeasy Blood & Tissue kit. Sequences were obtained from peripheral blood. The receptor set was obtained from a woman in her twenties or thirties with primary liver carcinoma and hepatitis B virus infection.

This clonotype was picked up a small number of times. A much larger clone is a single base away; this may be a read error. The chain uses TRBV6-1 and TRBJ2-2; D unclear. V shed 6 bases and J shed 1 base, with 9 bases lying between them. Germline CDR1 MNHNS, CDR2 SASEGT. The CDR3 covers 14 residues. CDR3 nucleotide sequence: TGTGCCAGCAGCCGAAGGGAGAACACCGGGGAGCTGTTTTTT. This encodes CASSRRENTGELFF.

Points on this clonotype: One end of the junction fails to match germline, which may point to a read error. The rearrangement links TRBV4-1 to TRBJ2-2; 10 bases are shared with TRBD2. Germline CDR1 reads MGHRA; CDR2 reads YSYEKL. The CDR3 sequence is 20 residues long. The CDR3 nucleotides are TGCGCCAGCAGCCAAGAGGACTTTCTAGCGGGAGTGCGTGGCACCAGGGAGCTGTTTTTT. Translated: CASSQEDFLAGVRGTRELFF.

With regard to this clonotype: Since no conserved phenylalanine or tryptophan closes the CDR3, a read error is the likely cause. The DNA is left out, because the CDR3 cannot be placed on it with certainty; the CDR3 is given as TCRdb lists it. The chain uses TRBV30 and TRBJ1-5; the table assigns TRBD1, which was not confirmed against the DNA. The length of the CDR3 is 13 amino acids, counting both ends. CDR1 is GTSNPN, CDR2 SVGIG, per germline (reference sequence). This CDR3 is CAWSGRGNQPQRL.